The rows below give T cell receptor beta chains drawn from one sample of a study of blood T cell repertoires in COVID-19. The method was immunoSEQ multiplex PCR; TCRdb's version includes in-frame clones alone and lacks a portion of them. The repertoire holds roughly 99,000 clones, over 70% seen once, with approximately 12% in the top ten. The sample taken for sequencing was peripheral blood. All receptors come from an elderly woman with acute or convalescent COVID-19. CDR3s include the opening cysteine and the closing phenylalanine or tryptophan. A D gene is named only where the DNA matches it firmly. Clone size is shown for a subset of rows, as once, few, many or a class of expanded clone.

. TRBJ1-1 once TRBV24-1 TGTGCCACCACCCGGGACAATACTTTGAACACTGAAGCTTTCTTT CATTRDNTLNTEAFF
TRBD1 TRBJ1-4 . TRBV6-5 TGTGCCGGAGGGACAGGGGGCGTCGGTGAAAAACTGTTTTTT CAGGTGGVGEKLFF
. TRBJ1-5 . TRBV5-5 TGTGCCAGCAGCTTGGACGGGGGCAATCAGCCCCAGCATTTT CASSLDGGNQPQHF
. TRBJ2-5 few TRBV4-1 TGCGCCAGCAGCCGATTCGGACCACCGGGGGTGGAGACCCAGTACTTC CASSRFGPPGVETQYF
TRBD2 TRBJ2-5 . TRBV12-3/TRBV12-4 TGTGCCAGCATCCTCGGGGGGGGAGAGACCCAGTACTTC CASILGGGETQYF
. TRBJ2-2 . TRBV13 TGTGCCAGCAGCTTAGTTACAGGGAACACCGGGGAGCTGTTTTTT CASSLVTGNTGELFF
TRBD2 TRBJ2-2 . TRBV3-1/TRBV3-2 TGTGCCAGCAGCCGGACTAGCGGGTACACCGGGGAGCTGTTTTTT CASSRTSGYTGELFF
TRBD1 TRBJ1-2 . TRBV5-1 TGCGCCAGCAGCCCAGGGACAGGGGGCCTTTATGGCTACACCTTC CASSPGTGGLYGYTF
TRBD1 TRBJ1-2 . TRBV6-5 TGTGCCAGCAGAGACAGGGTAAACTATGGCTACACCTTC CASRDRVNYGYTF
TRBD1 TRBJ1-5 . TRBV19 TGTGCCAGTAGTATCCGGGACAGGGGGGAGCCCCAGCATTTT CASSIRDRGEPQHF
TRBD1 TRBJ2-7 . TRBV5-1 TGCGCCAGCAGGTCGGACAGGGATTCCTACGAGCAGTACTTC CASRSDRDSYEQYF
TRBD1 TRBJ1-6 . TRBV9 TGTGCCAGCAGCAGGACAGGGACGAATAATTCACCCCTCCACTTT CASSRTGTNNSPLHF
. TRBJ2-5 . TRBV6-5 TGTGCCAGCCCCACACGGAGCACGCAGACCCAGTACTTC CASPTRSTQTQYF
. TRBJ1-1 . TRBV6-5 TGTGCCAGCAGTACAGGCCAAGGGACTGAAGCTTTCTTT CASSTGQGTEAFF
TRBD1 TRBJ1-1 . TRBV2 TGTGCCAGCAGTGCCGGGACAGGGGCTGTCACTGAAGCTTTCTTT CASSAGTGAVTEAFF
. TRBJ1-1 . TRBV7-9 TGTGCCAGCAGCATATTACTTCAGGGCGAAGCTTTCTTT CASSILLQGEAFF
TRBD1 TRBJ1-1 . TRBV29-1 TGCAGCGTACGCCCGGGTCAGGGGGAAACTGAAGCTTTCTTT CSVRPGQGETEAFF
TRBD2 TRBJ2-2 . TRBV7-6 TGTGCCAGCAGCTCAGGACTAGCGGGGTGGAACACCGGGGAGCTGTTTTTT CASSSGLAGWNTGELFF
. TRBJ1-1 . TRBV6-5 TGTGCCAGCAGCTTTACGGCCCAGGGCCGGACTGAAGCTTTCTTT CASSFTAQGRTEAFF
TRBD2 TRBJ2-1 . TRBV12-5 TGTGCTAGTGGGCGAAGCGGGGGGGCCTACAATGAGCAGTTCTTC CASGRSGGAYNEQFF
. TRBJ1-2 . TRBV7-2 TGTGCCAGCAGGAGGGGAGGGGGGACTAACTATGGCTACACCTTC CASRRGGGTNYGYTF
TRBD2 TRBJ2-3 . TRBV5-4 TGTGCCAGCAGCTGGGCCCGGGGGGGCCGTACAGATACGCAGTATTTT CASSWARGGRTDTQYF
. TRBJ2-3 . TRBV6-5 TGTGCCAGCCGCAGGGGTCAAGATACGCAGTATTTT CASRRGQDTQYF
. TRBJ2-1 . TRBV7-6 TGTGCCAGCAGCTTAGTGGGTAGCGGTGGGGGCAATGAGCAGTTCTTC CASSLVGSGGGNEQFF
. TRBJ1-1 . TRBV28 TGTGCCAGCCCCCCGGGAGGGGGGAACACTGAAGCTTTCTTT CASPPGGGNTEAFF
TRBD2 TRBJ2-3 . TRBV6-1 TGTGCCAGCAGTGACGGGGGGGGGCCAGATACGCAGTATTTT CASSDGGGPDTQYF
TRBD1 TRBJ1-4 . TRBV7-2 TGTGCCAGCAGGACCGGGACAGGGGGCGCCGGTGAAAAACTGTTTTTT CASRTGTGGAGEKLFF
TRBD2 TRBJ2-4 . TRBV6-5 TGTGCCAGCAGTTACTACGACAGCGGGGAGAACATTCAGTACTTC CASSYYDSGENIQYF
. TRBJ1-3 . TRBV7-2 TGTGCCAGCAGCTTGGGGGGTGGCCGCTCTGGAAACACCATATATTTT CASSLGGGRSGNTIYF
TRBD2 TRBJ2-1 . TRBV9 TGTGCCAGCAGCGCGACGACTAGCGGGGGGGACAATGAGCAGTTCTTC CASSATTSGGDNEQFF
. TRBJ1-4 . TRBV19 TGTGCCAGTAGTGGGGTACTCTGGACGGGGGAAAAACTGTTTTTT CASSGVLWTGEKLFF
. TRBJ1-4 . TRBV30 TGTGCCTGGAGTCCTACCCTCGGAGGTTCTGAAAAACTGTTTTTT CAWSPTLGGSEKLFF
TRBD1 TRBJ1-3 . TRBV5-1 TGCGCCAGCAGCTTGGCAGGGGGCCGGTTTGGAAACACCATATATTTT CASSLAGGRFGNTIYF
TRBD1 TRBJ1-2 once TRBV6-5 TGTGCCAGCCTGGACAGGGGAGGGGGAGGCTACACCTTC CASLDRGGGGYTF
. TRBJ1-3 . TRBV18 TGTGCCAGCTCTTCGAGCGGGCCGCGCTCTGGAAACACCATATATTTT CASSSSGPRSGNTIYF
. TRBJ1-2 few TRBV28 TGTGCCAGCAGTTTAAAATCCTTTTCCTATGGCTACACCTTC CASSLKSFSYGYTF
TRBD1 TRBJ2-1 . TRBV6-2/TRBV6-3 TGTGCCAGCAGTTTGCCCCGATTCTCCGGGACAGGTCGGCAGGATGAGCAGTTCTTC CASSLPRFSGTGRQDEQFF
TRBD1 TRBJ2-5 . TRBV7-9 TGTGCCAGCAGCACCTACACAGGGGGAGAGACCCAGTACTTC CASSTYTGGETQYF
. TRBJ1-6 . TRBV2 TGTGCCAGCAGCATAGACGGGAATAATTCACCCCTCCACTTT CASSIDGNNSPLHF
TRBD1 TRBJ1-1 few TRBV5-1 TGCGCCAGCAGCACGGGACAGGGGGCGACGATGGACACTGAAGCTTTCTTT CASSTGQGATMDTEAFF